This TCR beta chain was documented in a study of T cell responses to AZD1222 COVID-19 vaccine. Repertoires were generated with immunoSEQ multiplex PCR, while TCRdb's copy carries only in-frame clones and drops some. The table records 130,000 or so clones, approximately 93% of them present only once. Trimming took off 3 bases at V and 3 bases at J, with 23 bases between the two ends. This CDR3 has 18 residues. In germline, CDR1 is SGHDN, CDR2 FVKESK. Turning to this clone: Its antigen remains unidentified.

Study-wide points: The donor group comprised mostly white British people and more females; the analysis possibly underestimated clonal diversity.

This clonotype originated in an adult in good health. Sample: peripheral blood, taken on day 0 of AZD1222 vaccination. V and J are TRBV14 and TRBJ1-2, with a possible D match to TRBD1 (6 bases). The CDR3 DNA is TGTGCCAGCAGCCATGAAGTCACGAGGGCCAGGGGCCACTATGGCTACACCTTC. Encoded protein: CASSHEVTRARGHYGYTF. Based on the CDR3 plus reference TRBV14 and TRBJ1-2, the full variable domain is EAGVTQFPSHSVIEKGQTVTLRCDPISGHDNLYWYRRVMGKEIKFLLHFVKESKQDESGMPNNRFLAERTGGTYSTLKVQPAELEDSGVYFCASSHEVTRARGHYGYTFGSGTRLTVV.